One and the same sample provided the 12 T cell receptor beta chains below, sequenced in a study of OX40 agonist ivuxolimab in advanced cancers. The assay was immunoSEQ multiplex PCR, and TCRdb's table has in-frame clones only and misses some. This sample yields approximately 11,000 clones, of which over 65% are seen a single time; under 25% belongs to the top ten. The source was CD4+ or CD8+ T cells sorted from blood, collected in a trial of the OX40 agonist ivuxolimab. The receptors stem from an adult with an advanced solid tumor such as melanoma, head and neck, liver or kidney cancer.

This clone was detected once. This rearrangement joins TRBV27 to TRBJ2-1, with 10 bases lining up with TRBD2. CDR1 is MNHEY, CDR2 SMNVEV, per germline (reference sequence). Trimming removed 7 bases from V and 9 bases from J; junction bases left unmatched: 6. CDR3 length: 13 amino acids. CDR3 region: CASTNRLAGEQFF. The CDR3 DNA sequence: TGTGCCAGCACCAACAGACTAGCGGGTGAGCAGTTCTTC.

This rearrangement joins TRBV7-7 to TRBJ2-1; D may correspond to TRBD1 or TRBD2 (5 bases each). Germline assignment: CDR1 SSHAT and CDR2 FNYEAQ (reference sequence). V gave up 3 bases and J gave up 7 bases, with 13 bases separating them. CDR3 length equals 14 residues. DNA for the CDR3: TGTGCCAGCAGCTTCAGCCCGGGGCTGAATGAGCAGTTCTTC. It is translated as CASSFSPGLNEQFF.

This clone was detected only a few times. V and J are TRBV15 and TRBJ2-7, with TRBD1 identical over 8 bases. Per germline, CDR1 LNHNV and CDR2 YYDKDF (reference sequence). The CDR3 spans 16 residues. The V gene end was trimmed by 4 bases and the J gene end by 4 bases; junction bases not matched to a gene: 12. CDR3 loop: CATSNLGTGGGYEQYF. In nucleotides, the CDR3 is TGTGCCACCAGCAACTTGGGTACAGGGGGAGGATACGAGCAGTACTTC. The whole variable domain, filled in from reference TRBV15 and TRBJ2-7, reads DAMVIQNPRYQVTQFGKPVTLSCSQTLNHNVMYWYQQKSSQAPKLLFHYYDKDFNNEADTPDNFQSRRPNTSFCFLDIRSPGLGDTAMYLCATSNLGTGGGYEQYFGPGTRLTVT.

V and J are TRBV7-9 and TRBJ2-2; TRBD2 matches at 8 bases. The V gene's germline CDR1 is SEHNR and CDR2 FQNEAQ (reference sequence). V trimming: 6 bases; J trimming: 6 bases; junction bases outside the gene matches: 15. CDR3 size: 17 residues. The CDR3 protein is CASRQVGGLAGPGELFF. The CDR3 DNA reads TGTGCCAGCAGACAGGTAGGAGGACTAGCCGGACCCGGGGAGCTGTTTTTT.

The chain is built from TRBV6-6 and TRBJ1-1; D unresolved. The CDR3 has 16 residues. Germline CDR1 MNHNY, CDR2 SVGAGI (reference sequence). V gave up 2 bases and J gave up 2 bases, with 15 bases separating them. DNA for the CDR3: TGTGCCAGCAGTTACCCCTCCGGGAGCGGCAACACTGAAGCTTTCTTT. The encoded protein is CASSYPSGSGNTEAFF.

The chain is built from TRBV27 and TRBJ2-7; weak D call: TRBD1 (5 bases). Germline CDR1 MNHEY, CDR2 SMNVEV (reference sequence). The CDR3 is 16 amino acids. The ends were cut back, 0 bases at V and 0 bases at J, with 12 bases in the middle. CDR3: CASSLSADTNSYEQYF. The CDR3 nucleotides are TGTGCCAGCAGTTTATCGGCGGACACCAACTCCTACGAGCAGTACTTC.

The chain combines TRBV19 with TRBJ2-2; 10 bases map to TRBD2. The CDR3 has 15 amino acids. CDR1 LNHDA and CDR2 SQIVND come from the germline V gene (reference sequence). V shed 7 bases and J 5 bases; nucleotides not matched to a gene: 7. The CDR3 coding sequence is TGTGCCAGTAAAATTCTAGCGGGAGTGACCGGGGAGCTGTTTTTT. Amino acids: CASKILAGVTGELFF.

This clone was seen only once. The chain is built from TRBV29-1 and TRBJ2-5; D is tentatively TRBD1 or TRBD2 (5 bases each). CDR3 size: 11 residues. Trimming removed 6 bases from V and 7 bases from J, with 12 bases in between. Germline V gene lookup returns CDR1 SQVTM and CDR2 ANQGSEA. CDR3 coding DNA: TGCAGCGTAGCGGACCAGGGGACCCAGTACTTC. Translating it yields CSVADQGTQYF. Variable domain in full (rest from reference TRBV29-1 and TRBJ2-5): SAVISQKPSRDICQRGTSLTIQCQVDSQVTMMFWYRQQPGQSLTLIATANQGSEATYESGFVIDKFPISRPNLTFSTLTVSNMSPEDSSIYLCSVADQGTQYFGPGTRLLVL.

The chain carries TRBV27 and TRBJ1-2; D remains ambiguous. The germline V gene encodes CDR1 MNHEY and CDR2 SMNVEV (reference sequence). The ends were cut back, 0 bases at V and 6 bases at J, with 8 bases in the middle. The CDR3 sequence is 13 residues long. The CDR3: CASSLSILDGYTF. For the CDR3, the DNA is TGTGCCAGCAGTTTATCGATTTTGGATGGCTACACCTTC.

The V call is TRBV7-9, the J call TRBJ2-5; TRBD1 is a possible D gene (6 bases). With 5 bases removed from V and 4 bases from J, the gap between germline ends came to 11 bases. The germline V gene has CDR1 SEHNR and CDR2 FQNEAQ (reference sequence). CDR3 length: 13 amino acids. CDR3 sequence: CASSPDSGETQYF. The CDR3, as DNA: TGTGCCAGCAGCCCGGACAGTGGAGAGACCCAGTACTTC.

Regarding this clone: The junction shows a germline mismatch at one end, possibly a read error. V gene TRBV27 combines with J gene TRBJ2-1; TRBD1 might be the D (5 bases). CDR3 length equals 13 residues. CDR1 is MNHEY, CDR2 SMNVEV, per germline (reference sequence). The CDR3 here is CASSLSIQGSRFF. The CDR3, as DNA: TGTGCCAGCAGCTTATCTATTCAGGGTTCGAGGTTCTTC.

This clone appeared a single time. At one boundary the junction diverges from the germline segment, which might be a read error. The chain is built from TRBV7-7 and TRBJ2-7; D ambiguous. This CDR3 comprises 13 residues. Germline V gives CDR1 SSHAT, CDR2 FNYEAQ (reference sequence). CDR3 bases: TGTGCTAGCAGCTTAGTTTCGGGCTACGAGCAGTACTTC. This sequence encodes CASSLVSGYEQYF.